This T cell receptor beta chain emerged from a study of technical replicates of blood from several donors. The data were produced by immunoSEQ multiplex PCR, yet TCRdb's version contains in-frame clones alone and is incomplete. The table shows 65,000 to 95,000 clones, with nearly 98% occurring only once. V was clipped by 8 bases and J by 7 bases; unmatched bases: 16. This CDR3 comprises 15 residues. CDR1 is WSHSY and CDR2 is SAAADI in the germline V gene. The clonotype originates from a human donor in good health. Material: T cells isolated from PBMCs. The chain joins TRBV10-2 to TRBJ2-5, with TRBD1 matching 7 bases. The DNA of the CDR3 is TGCGCCAGCTTAGCACCGAGGGGGCTAGACGGGACCCAGTACTTC. It is translated as CASLAPRGLDGTQYF.